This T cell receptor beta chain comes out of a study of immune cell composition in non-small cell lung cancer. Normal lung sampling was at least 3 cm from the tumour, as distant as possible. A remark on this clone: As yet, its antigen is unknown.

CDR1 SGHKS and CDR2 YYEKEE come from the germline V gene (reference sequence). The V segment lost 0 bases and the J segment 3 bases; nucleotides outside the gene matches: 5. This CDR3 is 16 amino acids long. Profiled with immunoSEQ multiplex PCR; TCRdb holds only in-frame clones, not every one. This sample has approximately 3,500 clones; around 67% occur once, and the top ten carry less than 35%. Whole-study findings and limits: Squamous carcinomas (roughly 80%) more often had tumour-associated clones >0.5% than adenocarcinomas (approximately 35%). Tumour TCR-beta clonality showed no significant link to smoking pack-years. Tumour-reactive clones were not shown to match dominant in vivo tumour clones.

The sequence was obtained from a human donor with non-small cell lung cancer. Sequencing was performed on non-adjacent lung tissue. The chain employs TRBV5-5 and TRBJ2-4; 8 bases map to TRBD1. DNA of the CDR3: TGTGCCAGCAGCTTGGGACAGGGGTCCGTCAAAAACATTCAGTACTTC. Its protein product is CASSLGQGSVKNIQYF.